Each of the 19 T cell receptor beta chains below was sequenced from the same sample in a study of blood T cell repertoires in COVID-19. The repertoire was sequenced with immunoSEQ multiplex PCR; TCRdb's copy has only in-frame clones and lacks some. The data hold approximately 50,000 clones, with 91% observed a single time. The sequenced sample was peripheral blood. Receptor source: a man in his fifties with active COVID-19.

The chain couples TRBV19 to TRBJ2-6, with 8 bases lining up with TRBD1. The V gene's germline CDR1 is LNHDA and CDR2 SQIVND (reference sequence). The J segment lost 0 bases and the V segment lost 1 base, leaving 8 bases of the junction unmatched. The CDR3 contains 19 residues. This CDR3 is CASSIAWGTGSSGANVLTF. The CDR3, as DNA: TGTGCCAGTAGTATAGCTTGGGGGACAGGCTCCTCTGGGGCCAACGTCCTGACTTTC. The full variable domain, with the rest looked up from reference TRBV19 and TRBJ2-6, is DGGITQSPKYLFRKEGQNVTLSCEQNLNHDAMYWYRQDPGQGLRLIYYSQIVNDFQKGDIAEGYSVSREKKESFPLTVTSAQKNPTAFYLCASSIAWGTGSSGANVLTFGAGSRLTVL.

The CDR3 loop reads CASSQGAAGGLTGELFF. CDR3 nucleotides: TGTGCCAGCAGCCAAGGCGCAGCGGGGGGCCTCACCGGGGAGCTGTTTTTT. This chain uses TRBV4-2 with TRBJ2-2; TRBD2 agrees at 9 bases. The CDR3 runs to 17 residues. Germline V lookup: CDR1 LGHNA, CDR2 YNFKEQ. After removal of 1 base from V and 4 bases from J, the junction contained 7 bases not matched to a gene.

The rearrangement joins TRBV9 to TRBJ2-3, with D possibly TRBD2 on 6 matching bases. In germline, CDR1 is SGDLS, CDR2 YYNGEE. V was cut by 3 bases and J by 6 bases, with 20 bases left in between. The CDR3 length is 16 residues. The CDR3 sequence is CASSETGRLVGDTQYF. The CDR3 DNA reads TGTGCCAGCAGCGAGACGGGGAGACTAGTTGGGGATACGCAGTATTTT.

This sequence joins TRBV9 and TRBJ1-2; 11 bases line up with TRBD1. Germline V CDR1 and CDR2: SGDLS, YYNGEE. The V segment lost 3 bases and the J segment 4 bases; nucleotides outside the gene matches: 5. The CDR3 has 15 residues. CDR3 amino acids: CASSALGTGGYGYTF. DNA for the CDR3: TGTGCCAGCAGCGCCCTAGGGACAGGGGGCTATGGCTACACCTTC.

The chain employs TRBV19 and TRBJ2-2; D perhaps matches TRBD2 (5 bases). The length of the CDR3 is 15 residues. V shed 4 bases and J shed 9 bases, with 18 bases lying between them. Per germline, CDR1 LNHDA and CDR2 SQIVND (reference sequence). CDR3 protein: CASSTGTTFGRELFF. For the CDR3, the DNA is TGTGCCAGTAGTACGGGAACAACCTTCGGGCGGGAGCTGTTTTTT.

This chain uses TRBV11-2 with TRBJ1-2; D uncertain. Germline V gives CDR1 SGHAT, CDR2 FQNNGV. Trimming stripped 4 bases from V and 0 bases from J, with 21 bases between. This CDR3 has 18 residues. The DNA of the CDR3 is TGTGCCAGCAGCTCTCGTTACCAGACTACCTCAACTAACTATGGCTACACCTTC. The encoded protein is CASSSRYQTTSTNYGYTF. The full variable domain, with the rest looked up from reference TRBV11-2 and TRBJ1-2, is EAGVAQSPRYKIIEKRQSVAFWCNPISGHATLYWYQQILGQGPKLLIQFQNNGVVDDSQLPKDRFSAERLKGVDSTLKIQPAKLEDSAVYLCASSSRYQTTSTNYGYTFGSGTRLTVV.

The V and J genes are TRBV12-3 or TRBV12-4 and TRBJ1-1, with 8 bases matching TRBD1. J gave up 2 bases and V 5 bases, and 1 base lay outside the gene matches. This CDR3 spans 13 amino acids. CDR3 DNA: TGTGCCAGCAGTCCAGGGGGCAACACTGAAGCTTTCTTT. It codes for CASSPGGNTEAFF.

This chain joins TRBV19 and TRBJ2-7; D may be TRBD2 (5 bases). The germline V gene encodes CDR1 LNHDA and CDR2 SQIVND (reference sequence). There are 16 residues in the CDR3. Trimming cost V 7 bases and J 3 bases, with 22 bases left between them. CDR3 amino acids: CASKAGWTSQIYEQYF. The DNA for the CDR3 is TGTGCCAGTAAGGCGGGCTGGACGTCGCAGATCTACGAGCAGTACTTC.

This clone is a singleton in its sample. V gene TRBV19 combines with J gene TRBJ1-1, with D uncertain. Germline loops: CDR1 LNHDA, CDR2 SQIVND (reference sequence). This CDR3 comprises 13 residues. Trimming took off 4 bases at V and 1 base at J, with 7 bases between the two ends. CDR3 in amino acids: CASSRYGNTEAFF. The CDR3 nucleotides read TGTGCCAGTAGTAGATACGGGAACACTGAAGCTTTCTTT.

The chain couples TRBV7-2 to TRBJ2-1; 7 bases fit TRBD2. CDR1 is SGHTA, CDR2 FQGNSA, per germline. The CDR3 extends over 15 amino acids. With 2 bases clipped from V and 5 bases from J, the junction kept 6 bases outside the gene matches. CDR3 nucleotide sequence: TGTGCCAGCAGCTTATTGGGAGGGAGGCACAATGAGCAGTTCTTC. Its protein is CASSLLGGRHNEQFF.

This clone was observed a single time. CDR3 sequence (DNA): TGTGCCAGCAGCTGGGGCGGAACCCAAGAGACCCAGTACTTC. Translation: CASSWGGTQETQYF. The chain joins TRBV9 to TRBJ2-5; D might be TRBD1 (5 bases). The germline V gene encodes CDR1 SGDLS and CDR2 YYNGEE. Trimming pared 4 bases from V and 1 base from J, leaving 11 bases between. This CDR3 spans 14 amino acids.

The J gene is TRBJ2-5, the V gene TRBV15; the match to TRBD2 covers 9 bases. Trimming cost V 1 base and J 5 bases; bases outside gene matches: 11. Germline-derived CDR1 and CDR2 are LNHNV and YYDKDF (reference sequence). This CDR3 spans 17 amino acids. The CDR3 region has the DNA TGTGCCACCAGCAGAGGAGAGGGGCGGGAGGGGTATGAGACCCAGTACTTC. This sequence encodes CATSRGEGREGYETQYF.

The V and J genes are TRBV9 and TRBJ2-3; the D gene is possibly TRBD1 (6 bases). V was shortened by 4 bases and J by 0 bases, with 12 bases between the two germline ends. CDR1 is SGDLS, CDR2 YYNGEE, per germline. This CDR3 has 15 amino acids. CDR3 residues: CASSTQGLSTDTQYF. The DNA of the CDR3 is TGTGCCAGCAGCACACAGGGTCTTAGCACAGATACGCAGTATTTT.

V and J are TRBV7-2 and TRBJ2-3; D is ambiguous. The V and J ends lost 0 bases and 2 bases respectively, with 6 bases between them. This CDR3 region has 14 residues. Per the germline V gene, CDR1 is SGHTA and CDR2 is FQGNSA. CDR3 bases: TGTGCCAGCAGCTTAGCCAGATACACAGATACGCAGTATTTT. It yields the protein CASSLARYTDTQYF. Supplemented by reference TRBV7-2 and TRBJ2-3, the full variable domain reads GAGVSQSPSNKVTEKGKDVELRCDPISGHTALYWYRQSLGQGLEFLIYFQGNSAPDKSGLPSDRFSAERTGGSVSTLTIQRTQQEDSAVYLCASSLARYTDTQYFGPGTRLTVL.

This chain links TRBV2 with TRBJ2-6; D remains unclear. The V end was cut by 1 base, the J end by 0 bases, with 10 bases between. There are 17 residues in the CDR3. The germline CDR1 and CDR2 sequences are SNHLY and FYNNEI. As DNA, the CDR3 is TGTGCCAGCAGTGAAGGCGCGGCAAGCTCTGGGGCCAACGTCCTGACTTTC. This sequence encodes CASSEGAASSGANVLTF.

The chain uses TRBV6-2 or TRBV6-3 and TRBJ2-7; possible D gene TRBD1, 6 bases. The CDR3 is 14 residues long. The V gene lost 5 bases and the J gene lost 4 bases, with 15 bases spanning the gap. Germline V gives CDR1 MNHEY, CDR2 SVGEGT. CDR3: CASSPPRQVYEQYF. The CDR3 DNA sequence: TGTGCCAGCAGTCCGCCCCGACAGGTTTACGAGCAGTACTTC.

The chain recombines TRBV7-9 with TRBJ2-7; D is perhaps TRBD2 (5 bases). V lost 2 bases, J lost 2 bases, and 10 bases lay in between. The CDR3 length is 14 residues. Germline CDR1 and CDR2: SEHNR and FQNEAQ (reference sequence). DNA of the CDR3: TGTGCCAGCAGCTTATATGAGCGGCCCTACGAGCAGTACTTC. Encoded protein: CASSLYERPYEQYF.

This chain joins TRBV6-4 and TRBJ1-1; 10 nucleotides match TRBD1. This CDR3 region has 13 residues. In germline, CDR1 is MRHNA, CDR2 SNTAGT. Losses at the gene ends were 4 bases for V and 6 bases for J; bases not matched to a gene: 2. DNA of the CDR3: TGTGCCAGCAGTGGGGACAGGGGCTCTGAAGCTTTCTTT. It specifies CASSGDRGSEAFF.

The chain carries TRBV2 and TRBJ2-3, with 10 bases fitting TRBD2. V lost 7 bases and J lost 5; bases outside the gene matches: 9. From germline, CDR1 is SNHLY and CDR2 FYNNEI. The CDR3 sequence is 15 residues long. CDR3 nucleotides: TGTGCCAGCAATGTACTAGCGGGATTTAGAGATACGCAGTATTTT. It codes for CASNVLAGFRDTQYF.